This is a list of T cell receptor beta chains from one sample in a study of cytomegalovirus exposure and HLA in healthy donors. Profiled with immunoSEQ multiplex PCR; TCRdb holds only in-frame clones, not every one. The data hold 98,000 or so clones, with 76% observed a single time. Sequencing was performed on PBMCs. Every receptor here comes from a young woman in good health and CMV-seropositive. Both conserved end residues are part of each CDR3. D genes are given only for firm matches. Some rows have no size entry. The others give once, few or many, or a class for an expanded clone.

TRBJ1-1 | TRBV29-1 | NA | NA | CSVEVLGSSWSEAFF | TGCAGCGTTGAAGTTTTAGGGAGCAGCTGGTCCGAAGCTTTCTTT
TRBJ2-7 | TRBV18 | NA | NA | CASSPQGQGEQYF | TGTGCCAGCTCGCCTCAGGGCCAGGGCGAGCAGTACTTC
TRBJ2-1 | TRBV7-9 | NA | NA | CASRTPEGLEQFF | TGTGCCAGCAGAACCCCCGAGGGCCTCGAGCAGTTCTTC
TRBJ1-1 | TRBV4-2 | NA | NA | CASSQDPRTEAFF | TGTGCCAGCAGCCAAGATCCGAGGACTGAAGCTTTCTTT
TRBJ1-5 | TRBV10-3 | NA | NA | CAISSAASSGNQPQHF | TGTGCCATCAGTAGCGCCGCTTCCTCGGGCAATCAGCCCCAGCATTTT
TRBJ1-5 | TRBV28 | NA | once | CASGPSPNQPQHF | TGTGCCAGCGGGCCCTCTCCCAATCAGCCCCAGCATTTT
TRBJ2-1 | TRBV7-2 | NA | few | CASSHGWESINEQFF | TGTGCCAGCAGCCATGGCTGGGAGTCGATTAATGAGCAGTTCTTC
TRBJ1-6 | TRBV30 | NA | few | CAWTHMNQQGPNSPLHF | TGTGCCTGGACCCACATGAATCAACAGGGTCCGAATTCACCCCTCCACTTT
TRBJ1-2 | TRBV28 | NA | NA | CASSLGRDYGYTF | TGTGCCAGCAGTTTGGGCAGGGACTATGGCTACACCTTC
TRBJ2-2 | TRBV9 | TRBD2 | NA | CASSVVGGGSGELFF | TGTGCCAGCAGCGTAGTTGGCGGGGGTAGTGGGGAGCTGTTTTTT
TRBJ2-3 | TRBV7-2 | TRBD1 | once | CASSFLALRGTDTQYF | TGTGCCAGCAGCTTTCTAGCCCTCAGGGGGACAGATACGCAGTATTTT
TRBJ2-7 | TRBV9 | NA | NA | CASSAEPSAEQYF | TGTGCCAGCAGCGCGGAGCCCTCAGCCGAGCAGTACTTC
TRBJ1-3 | TRBV9 | NA | NA | CASSPTGFSGNTIYF | TGTGCCAGCAGCCCTACAGGTTTCTCTGGAAACACCATATATTTT
TRBJ1-2 | TRBV28 | TRBD1 | NA | CASSSGTGVDYGYTF | TGTGCCAGCAGTTCCGGGACAGGGGTCGACTATGGCTACACCTTC
TRBJ1-1 | TRBV11-2 | NA | NA | CASSWAQGNTEAFF | TGTGCCAGCAGCTGGGCTCAGGGGAACACTGAAGCTTTCTTT
TRBJ2-3 | TRBV29-1 | NA | NA | CSVFGSTDAQYF | TGCAGCGTTTTTGGCAGCACAGATGCGCAGTATTTT
TRBJ1-1 | TRBV12-5 | NA | NA | CASGKTREAFF | TGTGCTAGTGGCAAGACACGTGAAGCTTTCTTT
TRBJ1-1 | TRBV19 | NA | few | CASSIGGDTEAFF | TGTGCCAGTAGTATAGGGGGGGACACTGAAGCTTTCTTT
TRBJ2-7 | TRBV18 | TRBD2 | NA | CASSMALAVSYEQYF | TGTGCCAGCTCAATGGCACTAGCGGTATCCTACGAGCAGTACTTC
TRBJ2-7 | TRBV4-1 | NA | NA | CASSPLDYEGSYEQYF | TGCGCCAGCAGCCCACTGGACTATGAGGGTTCCTACGAGCAGTACTTC
TRBJ2-1 | TRBV14 | TRBD2 | NA | CASSPTSGRPEQFF | TGTGCCAGCAGCCCGACTAGCGGGAGACCTGAGCAGTTCTTC
TRBJ1-1 | TRBV11-3 | TRBD1 | NA | CASAGLQGVNTEAFF | TGTGCCAGCGCTGGCCTCCAGGGGGTGAACACTGAAGCTTTCTTT
TRBJ2-5 | TRBV5-1 | NA | NA | CASSPGLVGTETQYF | TGCGCCAGCAGCCCAGGGCTAGTGGGCACAGAGACCCAGTACTTC
TRBJ2-7 | TRBV6-5 | TRBD1 | NA | CASSYSGQGITEQYF | TGTGCCAGCAGTTACTCGGGACAGGGGATTACGGAGCAGTACTTC
TRBJ1-3 | TRBV18 | TRBD1 | NA | CASSPTSGQSGNTIYF | TGTGCCAGCTCACCAACGTCGGGACAGTCTGGAAACACCATATATTTT
TRBJ1-2 | TRBV7-2 | NA | NA | CASSLNAGGDYGYTF | TGTGCCAGCAGCTTAAACGCCGGGGGTGACTATGGCTACACCTTC
TRBJ2-7 | TRBV11-2 | TRBD2 | NA | CASSPAILPGGPAFEQYF | TGTGCCAGCAGCCCCGCAATTTTACCGGGAGGGCCGGCTTTCGAGCAGTACTTC
TRBJ2-3 | TRBV29-1 | TRBD2 | NA | CSVRLAGDPTQYF | TGCAGCGTTAGACTAGCGGGAGACCCTACGCAGTATTTT
TRBJ1-1 | TRBV15 | TRBD1 | NA | CATSRRGATEAFF | TGTGCCACCAGCCGCAGGGGGGCCACTGAAGCTTTCTTT
TRBJ2-7 | TRBV7-9 | NA | NA | CASSLAWPEQYF | TGTGCCAGCAGCTTAGCGTGGCCGGAGCAGTACTTC
TRBJ2-7 | TRBV6-1 | NA | NA | CASSPRSGAREQYF | TGTGCCAGCAGTCCGCGGTCTGGGGCCCGCGAGCAGTACTTC
TRBJ1-1 | TRBV9 | NA | NA | CASKPPGVDTEAFF | TGTGCCAGCAAACCGCCAGGGGTGGACACTGAAGCTTTCTTT
TRBJ1-3 | TRBV25-1 | TRBD1 | few | CARDNRGLSGNTIYF | TGTGCCAGGGATAACAGGGGACTCTCTGGAAACACCATATATTTT
TRBJ1-1 | TRBV6-1 | NA | NA | CASSEAPVAGQAFF | TGTGCCAGCAGTGAAGCCCCAGTGGCGGGCCAAGCTTTCTTT
TRBJ1-4 | TRBV21-1 | NA | NA | CASSKSTRTDLEKLFF | TGTGCCAGCAGCAAATCGACTCGGACAGATCTTGAAAAACTGTTTTTT
TRBJ2-1 | TRBV6-5 | TRBD2 | NA | CASSFERDSYNEQFF | TGTGCCAGCAGTTTTGAGCGGGACTCCTACAATGAGCAGTTCTTC
TRBJ2-1 | TRBV6-1 | TRBD2 | NA | CASSEWLADNEQFF | TGTGCCAGCAGTGAATGGCTAGCGGACAATGAGCAGTTCTTC
TRBJ1-2 | TRBV29-1 | NA | NA | CSVHREFYGYTF | TGCAGCGTCCACCGGGAATTCTATGGCTACACCTTC
TRBJ2-4 | TRBV6-5 | TRBD2 | NA | CASRDDPGLEYF | TGTGCCAGCAGAGATGATCCGGGACTAGAATACTTC
TRBJ2-2 | TRBV2 | NA | NA | CASGESPTGELFF | TGTGCCAGCGGAGAGTCTCCAACCGGGGAGCTGTTTTTT
TRBJ1-1 | TRBV19 | NA | NA | CASSIGPGNTEAFF | TGTGCCAGTAGTATTGGCCCAGGGAACACTGAAGCTTTCTTT
TRBJ2-3 | TRBV10-3 | NA | few | CAISGSGTDTQYF | TGTGCCATCAGTGGATCAGGGACAGATACGCAGTATTTT
TRBJ2-7 | TRBV13 | NA | NA | CASSLGRGPFSYEQYF | TGTGCCAGCAGCTTAGGGAGAGGGCCATTCTCCTACGAGCAGTACTTC
TRBJ2-7 | TRBV9 | NA | NA | CASSEGTFPYEQYF | TGTGCCAGCAGCGAGGGGACATTCCCCTACGAGCAGTACTTC
TRBJ1-1 | TRBV9 | NA | few | CASSVGTGSQNTEAFF | TGTGCCAGCAGCGTAGGAACAGGGTCGCAGAACACTGAAGCTTTCTTT
TRBJ1-1 | TRBV19 | TRBD1 | NA | CASSARGRGQVRNTEAFF | TGTGCCAGTAGTGCCCGGGGAAGGGGGCAGGTTCGGAACACTGAAGCTTTCTTT
TRBJ2-7 | TRBV25-1 | TRBD1 | NA | CASSESAGGEQYF | TGTGCCAGCAGTGAGTCAGCAGGGGGCGAGCAGTACTTC
TRBJ2-7 | TRBV27 | TRBD1 | NA | CASSWDRGYEQYF | TGTGCCAGCAGCTGGGACAGGGGGTACGAGCAGTACTTC
TRBJ1-5 | TRBV6-4 | NA | NA | CASSEGAGAGPQHF | TGTGCCAGCAGTGAAGGCGCGGGGGCCGGGCCCCAGCATTTT
TRBJ1-5 | TRBV15 | TRBD1 | few | CATSSRDRGNQPQHF | TGTGCCACCAGCAGCCGGGACAGGGGAAATCAGCCCCAGCATTTT
TRBJ2-3 | TRBV25-1 | NA | NA | CASSEVGMTGGETDTQYF | TGTGCCAGCAGTGAGGTGGGGATGACGGGCGGGGAAACAGATACGCAGTATTTT
TRBJ2-3 | TRBV19 | NA | NA | CASSTSVSRNTQYF | TGTGCCAGTAGTACTAGCGTATCTCGGAATACGCAGTATTTT
TRBJ1-5 | TRBV19 | NA | NA | CASSITRDGNQPQHF | TGTGCCAGTAGTATCACCCGGGATGGCAATCAGCCCCAGCATTTT
TRBJ1-2 | TRBV27 | NA | once | CASSFGQNYGYTF | TGTGCCAGCAGTTTTGGACAGAACTATGGCTACACCTTC
TRBJ1-2 | TRBV7-9 | TRBD1 | NA | CASSDRGQEIYGYTF | TGTGCCAGCAGCGACAGGGGGCAGGAGATTTATGGCTACACCTTC